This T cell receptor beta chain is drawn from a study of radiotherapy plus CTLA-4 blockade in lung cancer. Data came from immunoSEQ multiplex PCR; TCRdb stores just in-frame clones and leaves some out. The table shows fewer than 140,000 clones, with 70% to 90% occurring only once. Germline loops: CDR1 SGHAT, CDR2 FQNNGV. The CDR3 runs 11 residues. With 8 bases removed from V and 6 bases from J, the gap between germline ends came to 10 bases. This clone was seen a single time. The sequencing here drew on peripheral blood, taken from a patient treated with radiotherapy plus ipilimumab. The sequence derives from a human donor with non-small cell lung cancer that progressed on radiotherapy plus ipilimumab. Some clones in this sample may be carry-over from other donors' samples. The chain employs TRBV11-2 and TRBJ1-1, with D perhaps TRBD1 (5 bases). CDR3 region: CASLRGPEAFF. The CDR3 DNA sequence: TGTGCCAGCTTACGGGGCCCTGAAGCTTTCTTT. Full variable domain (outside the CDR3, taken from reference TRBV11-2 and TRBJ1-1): EAGVAQSPRYKIIEKRQSVAFWCNPISGHATLYWYQQILGQGPKLLIQFQNNGVVDDSQLPKDRFSAERLKGVDSTLKIQPAKLEDSAVYLCASLRGPEAFFGQGTRLTVV.